This T cell receptor beta chain originates from a study of T cells in narcolepsy. Overall study context: Enrolled donors included narcolepsy type 1 or type 2 patients and healthy controls. Study observations and caveats: Autoreactive clonotypes reportedly recurred in blood of same and different patients, not controls. HCRT-specific and TRIB2-specific autoreactive clonotypes appeared among same-patient CSF and blood CD4+ clonotypes.

In the case of this clone: Its cognate antigen is unknown.

Sequenced by immunoSEQ multiplex PCR; TCRdb stores in-frame clones only, minus some. The table shows just over 20,000 clones, with 90% to 95% occurring only once. Germline V gene lookup returns CDR1 MDHEN and CDR2 SYDVKM. V lost 6 bases and J lost 2, with 11 bases in between. The CDR3 is 15 residues long. The sequence derives from a human donor with narcolepsy. The sequencing sample was made of CD45RA- memory CD4+ T cells from PBMCs. The J gene is TRBJ1-6, the V gene TRBV28; D not resolved. The CDR3 region has the DNA TGTGCCAGCAGAACGGGAAAGGCCTATAATTCACCCCTCCACTTT. It codes for CASRTGKAYNSPLHF.